This is a list of T cell receptor beta chains from one sample in a study of beta chain features in type 1 diabetes. The assay was immunoSEQ multiplex PCR, and TCRdb's table has in-frame clones only and misses some. The sample has hundreds of thousands of clones, around 9.7% seen once; the top ten hold 1%. The sequenced material came from central memory CD4+ T cells from blood. These receptors were taken from a man aged 25-40 years with type 1 diabetes. Each CDR3 is given with its conserved first and last residue. The D gene is left open where the match is weak. Some rows mark clone size as missing; the rest say once, few, many or name a class of expanded clone.

>TRBV10-2|TRBJ1-5|TRBD1|few
TGCGCCAGCAGTGAATCGGGACAGGGGAGGCAGCCCCAGCATTTT
CASSESGQGRQPQHF
>TRBV5-1|TRBJ2-3|NA|few
TGCGCCAGCAGCTTCACCGGTCTCGACACAGATACGCAGTATTTT
CASSFTGLDTDTQYF
>TRBV7-9|TRBJ1-6|NA|few
TGTGCCAGCAGCCCCCCCAGGGGTCAACGGGATTCACCCCTCCACTTT
CASSPPRGQRDSPLHF
>TRBV7-2|TRBJ2-3|TRBD2|many
TGTGCCAGCAGCTTCACTAGCGGGGGCACAGATACGCAGTATTTT
CASSFTSGGTDTQYF
>TRBV28|TRBJ2-3|NA|many
TGTGCCAGCAGTTTAGCCAGGGGTGGCACAGATACGCAGTATTTT
CASSLARGGTDTQYF
>TRBV5-4|TRBJ2-1|TRBD2|NA
TGTGCCAGCAGCTCCGGACTAGTAGGATCCTACAATGAGCAGTTCTTC
CASSSGLVGSYNEQFF
>TRBV15|TRBJ1-6|NA|few
TGTGCCACCAGCAGAGAATTGCCCTCTGGTGGTTCACCCCTCCACTTT
CATSRELPSGGSPLHF
>TRBV4-3|TRBJ1-2|TRBD1|NA
TGCGCCAGCAGCCAACAGGGGGATTGGGCCTATGGCTACACCTTC
CASSQQGDWAYGYTF
>TRBV4-3|TRBJ2-2|NA|few
TGCGCCAGCAGCCAAGAACCGGGGAGGAACACCGGGGAGCTGTTTTTT
CASSQEPGRNTGELFF
>TRBV6-5|TRBJ2-7|NA|few
TGTGCCAGCAGACGCGCCCGGGGCGGATCCTACGAGCAGTACTTC
CASRRARGGSYEQYF
>TRBV14|TRBJ2-2|NA|NA
TGTGCCAGCAGCCGCCTTGGGCAGGGGTGGACCGGGGAGCTGTTTTTT
CASSRLGQGWTGELFF